The source of this TCR beta chain is a study of blood T cell repertoires in COVID-19. Study background: The cDNA or gDNA used as material had been derived from T cells, B-cell-depleted T cells, or PBMCs.

The method was immunoSEQ multiplex PCR; TCRdb's version includes in-frame clones alone and lacks a portion of them. The sample consists of a few hundred thousand clones, 70% to 90% of them appearing once. Germline V gene lookup returns CDR1 MNHEY and CDR2 SVGEGT. This CDR3 is built from 14 residues. Trimming pared 2 bases from V and 7 bases from J, leaving 12 bases between. The sequenced sample was peripheral blood. This sequence originates from a woman aged 45-60 years with active or convalescent COVID-19. This chain joins TRBV6-2 or TRBV6-3 and TRBJ1-5, with D possibly being TRBD1 (6 bases). For the CDR3, the DNA is TGTGCCAGCAGTTACGGGCAGGGGTTACAGCCCCAGCATTTT. Amino acids: CASSYGQGLQPQHF.